These T cell receptor beta chains were read from a single sample in a study of cytomegalovirus exposure and HLA in healthy donors. Clones were read by immunoSEQ multiplex PCR, and TCRdb kept only the in-frame ones, dropping some. The sample shows about 64,000 clones, roughly 65% of them seen only once. Sequencing input: PBMCs. All receptors come from a male donor in good health and CMV-seropositive. The CDR3 runs from the conserved cysteine through the conserved F or W. D genes are given only for firm matches. Clone size is stated in some rows and not others, as once, few, many or a class when expanded.

TRBV10-1	TRBJ1-3	once	TRBD1	TGCGCCAGCAGTGAGCCTACAGGGGTTGGTGGAAACACCATATATTTT	CASSEPTGVGGNTIYF
TRBV2	TRBJ1-3	.	.	TGTGCCAGCAGTTTACAGGCGGCCGGAAACACCATATATTTT	CASSLQAAGNTIYF
TRBV5-1	TRBJ1-1	few	TRBD1	TGCGCCAGCAGCTTCGGACAGGAGAACACTGAAGCTTTCTTT	CASSFGQENTEAFF
TRBV7-9	TRBJ1-4	.	TRBD1	TGTTCCAGCAGCTCCGGGACAGGGAGGGAAAAACTGTTTTTT	CSSSSGTGREKLFF
TRBV18	TRBJ1-2	.	.	TGTGCCAGCTCACCCGATAACGGGGGGATTGGCTACACCTTC	CASSPDNGGIGYTF
TRBV5-8	TRBJ2-3	.	TRBD2	TGTGCCAGCAGCTTGCAGGGAGGGAATACGCAGTATTTT	CASSLQGGNTQYF
TRBV6-4	TRBJ1-1	few	.	TGTGCCAGCAGTGACTCTTCGGGGTTATTGTCTGAAGCTTTCTTT	CASSDSSGLLSEAFF
TRBV4-3	TRBJ1-4	.	.	TGCGCCAGCAGCCCCTGGGCGGGGGCTAATGAAAAACTGTTTTTT	CASSPWAGANEKLFF
TRBV11-3	TRBJ2-7	.	.	TGTGCCAGCAGCTTACAGGGTGGGTACGAGCAGTACTTC	CASSLQGGYEQYF
TRBV19	TRBJ2-3	.	TRBD2	TGTGCCAGTAGTACGCCGGGACTAGCGTCCCTAGATACGCAGTATTTT	CASSTPGLASLDTQYF
TRBV19	TRBJ2-3	.	TRBD2	TGTGCCAGTAGTATCGGGGGGGGGAGAGATACGCAGTATTTT	CASSIGGGRDTQYF
TRBV14	TRBJ1-1	.	.	TGTGCCAGCAGCCAACAAAGCGGCGGGACTGAAGCTTTCTTT	CASSQQSGGTEAFF
TRBV5-4	TRBJ2-7	.	TRBD2	TGTGCCAGCAGCCGAAATCGAGGCGCGGGGGGTACCTACGAGCAGTACTTC	CASSRNRGAGGTYEQYF
TRBV5-4	TRBJ2-7	once	.	TGTGCCAGCAGCTTTAGTGGGGGGGCGTATGAGCAGTACTTC	CASSFSGGAYEQYF
TRBV6-4	TRBJ1-5	.	TRBD1	TGTGCCAGCAGCGAGGGGGCCGGCAATCAGCCCCAGCATTTT	CASSEGAGNQPQHF